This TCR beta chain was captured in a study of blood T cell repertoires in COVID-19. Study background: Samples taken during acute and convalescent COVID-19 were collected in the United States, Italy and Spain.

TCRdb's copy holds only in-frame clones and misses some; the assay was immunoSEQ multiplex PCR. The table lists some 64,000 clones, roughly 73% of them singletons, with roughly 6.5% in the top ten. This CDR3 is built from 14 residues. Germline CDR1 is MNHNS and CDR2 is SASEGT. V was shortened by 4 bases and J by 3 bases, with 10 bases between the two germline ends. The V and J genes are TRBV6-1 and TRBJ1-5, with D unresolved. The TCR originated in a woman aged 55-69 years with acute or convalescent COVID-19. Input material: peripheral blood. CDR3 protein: CASSVTRNNQPQHF. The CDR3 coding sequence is TGTGCCAGCAGTGTTACAAGAAACAATCAGCCCCAGCATTTT.